This record looks at one TCR beta chain sequence and its context. The antigen is undetermined. The data belong to a study of monozygotic twins with inflammatory bowel disease. UMIs that had a 6-nucleotide sample barcode were put in using template switching. TCRdb re-called the 5' RACE reads; one entry per CDR3 protein, DNA not given. The sample includes approximately 390,000 distinct CDR3 sequences. Overall study results and limits: Similarity of repertoires did not differ between concordant and discordant twins, possibly from limited power. Treatment differences in immunosuppression may have added variability to the repertoires of patients. Any single strong signal or clonotype tied to IBD lacked support.

Germline values: CDR1 ENHRY, CDR2 SYGVKD. This CDR3 has 14 residues. The chain joins TRBV10-3 to TRBJ2-5. The receptor comes from a human donor with ulcerative colitis or Crohn's disease, or a healthy co-twin of an affected twin (not recorded which). Sample: blood. CDR3 protein: CAISESRSRETQYF.